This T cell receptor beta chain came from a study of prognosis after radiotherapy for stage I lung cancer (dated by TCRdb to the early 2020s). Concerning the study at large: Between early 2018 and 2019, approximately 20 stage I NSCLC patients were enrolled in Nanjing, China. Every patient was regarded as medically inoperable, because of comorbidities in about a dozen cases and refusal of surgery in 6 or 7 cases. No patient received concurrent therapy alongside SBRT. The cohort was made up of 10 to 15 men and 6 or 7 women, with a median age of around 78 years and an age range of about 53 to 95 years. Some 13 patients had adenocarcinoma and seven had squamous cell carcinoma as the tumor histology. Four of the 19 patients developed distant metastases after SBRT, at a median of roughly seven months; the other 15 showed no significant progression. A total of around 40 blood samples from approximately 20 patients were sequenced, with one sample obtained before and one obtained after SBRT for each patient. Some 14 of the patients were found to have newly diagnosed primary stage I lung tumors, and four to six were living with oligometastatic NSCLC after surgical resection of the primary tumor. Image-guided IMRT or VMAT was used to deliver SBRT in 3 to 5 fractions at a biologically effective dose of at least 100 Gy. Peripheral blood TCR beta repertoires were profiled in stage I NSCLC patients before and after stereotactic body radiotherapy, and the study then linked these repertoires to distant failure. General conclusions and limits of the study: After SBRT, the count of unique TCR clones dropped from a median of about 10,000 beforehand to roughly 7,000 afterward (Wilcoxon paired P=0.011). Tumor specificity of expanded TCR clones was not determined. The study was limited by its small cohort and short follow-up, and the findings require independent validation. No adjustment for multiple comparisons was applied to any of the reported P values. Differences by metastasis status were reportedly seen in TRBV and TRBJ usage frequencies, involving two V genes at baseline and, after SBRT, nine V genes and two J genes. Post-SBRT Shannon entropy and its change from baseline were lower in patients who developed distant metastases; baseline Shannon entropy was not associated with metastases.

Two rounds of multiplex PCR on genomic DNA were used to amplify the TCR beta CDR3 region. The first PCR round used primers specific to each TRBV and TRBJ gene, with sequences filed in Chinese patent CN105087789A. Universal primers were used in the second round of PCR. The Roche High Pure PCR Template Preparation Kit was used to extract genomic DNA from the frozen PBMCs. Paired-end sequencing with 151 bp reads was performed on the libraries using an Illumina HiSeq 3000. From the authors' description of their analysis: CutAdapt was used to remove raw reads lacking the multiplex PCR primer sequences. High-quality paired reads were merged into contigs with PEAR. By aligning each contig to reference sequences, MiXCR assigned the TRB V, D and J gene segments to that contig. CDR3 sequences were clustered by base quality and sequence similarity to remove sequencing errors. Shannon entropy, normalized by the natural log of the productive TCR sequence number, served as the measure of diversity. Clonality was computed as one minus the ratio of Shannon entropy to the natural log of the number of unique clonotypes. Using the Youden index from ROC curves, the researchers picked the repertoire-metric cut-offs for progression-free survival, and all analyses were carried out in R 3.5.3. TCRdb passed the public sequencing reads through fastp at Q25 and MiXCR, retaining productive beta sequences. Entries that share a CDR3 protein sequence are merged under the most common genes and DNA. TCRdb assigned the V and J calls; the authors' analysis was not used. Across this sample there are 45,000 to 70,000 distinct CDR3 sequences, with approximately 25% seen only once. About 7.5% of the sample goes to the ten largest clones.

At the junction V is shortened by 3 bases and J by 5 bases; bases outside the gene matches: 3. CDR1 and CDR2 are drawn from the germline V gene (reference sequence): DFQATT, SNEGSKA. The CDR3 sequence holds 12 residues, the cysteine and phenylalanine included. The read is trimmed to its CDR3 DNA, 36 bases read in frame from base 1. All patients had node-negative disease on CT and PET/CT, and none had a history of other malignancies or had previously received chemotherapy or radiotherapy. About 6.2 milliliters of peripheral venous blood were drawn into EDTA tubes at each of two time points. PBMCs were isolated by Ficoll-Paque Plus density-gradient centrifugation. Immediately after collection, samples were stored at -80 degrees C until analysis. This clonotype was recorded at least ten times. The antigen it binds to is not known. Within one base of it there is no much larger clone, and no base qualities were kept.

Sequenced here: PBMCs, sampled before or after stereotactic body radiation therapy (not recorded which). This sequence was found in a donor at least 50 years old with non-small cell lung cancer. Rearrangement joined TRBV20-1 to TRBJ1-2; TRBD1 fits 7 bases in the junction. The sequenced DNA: TGCAGTGCTAGCGACAGGGAATATGGCTACACCTTC. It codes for CSASDREYGYTF.